Listed below are T cell receptor beta chains from one sample, sequenced in a study of blood T cell repertoires in COVID-19. Some clones are missing from TCRdb's copy, which holds only in-frame ones; the method was immunoSEQ multiplex PCR. The sample comprises some 400,000 clones, approximately 89% of which are singletons, and 0.8% to 0.9% rests with the top ten. The sequencing input was PBMCs or T cells enriched from blood (not recorded which). The receptors were gathered from a woman aged 40-49 years who had been exposed to COVID-19. The CDR3 runs from the conserved cysteine through the conserved F or W. A D gene is named only where the DNA matches it firmly. Clone sizes are given selectively: once, few, many, or a class where the clone is expanded.

v_call: TRBV7-2
j_call: TRBJ1-1
clone_size: .
d_call: .
cdr3_nt: TGTGCCAGCAGCTTCTACGGGATGCTGAACACTGAAGCTTTCTTT
cdr3_aa: CASSFYGMLNTEAFF

v_call: TRBV5-1
j_call: TRBJ1-1
clone_size: .
d_call: TRBD1
cdr3_nt: TGCGCCAGCAGCTCGCCCAAGGGGGCCGGGGGGAACACTGAAGCTTTCTTT
cdr3_aa: CASSSPKGAGGNTEAFF

v_call: TRBV10-3
j_call: TRBJ2-1
clone_size: .
d_call: .
cdr3_nt: TGTGCCATCAGCCTGCAGGGTTATGAGCAGTTCTTC
cdr3_aa: CAISLQGYEQFF

v_call: TRBV29-1
j_call: TRBJ1-1
clone_size: .
d_call: TRBD1
cdr3_nt: TGCAGCGCGGACAGGGCCACTGAAGCTTTCTTT
cdr3_aa: CSADRATEAFF

v_call: TRBV5-1
j_call: TRBJ2-5
clone_size: .
d_call: .
cdr3_nt: TGCGCCAGCAGCATACAAGAGACCCAGTACTTC
cdr3_aa: CASSIQETQYF

v_call: TRBV30
j_call: TRBJ1-4
clone_size: .
d_call: .
cdr3_nt: TGTGCCTGGAGTACCGAATGGGGGCTATCTAATGAAAAACTGTTTTTT
cdr3_aa: CAWSTEWGLSNEKLFF

v_call: TRBV24-1
j_call: TRBJ2-2
clone_size: once
d_call: .
cdr3_nt: TGTGCCACCAGTGGCGGGACGAACACCGGGGAGCTGTTTTTT
cdr3_aa: CATSGGTNTGELFF

v_call: TRBV6-6
j_call: TRBJ1-4
clone_size: .
d_call: TRBD1
cdr3_nt: TGTGCCAGCAGTAACCAGGGGGGCGGGGAAAAACTGTTTTTT
cdr3_aa: CASSNQGGGEKLFF

v_call: TRBV11-3
j_call: TRBJ1-1
clone_size: .
d_call: .
cdr3_nt: TGTGCCAGCAGCCAAGGGGGTCCGAACACTGAAGCTTTCTTT
cdr3_aa: CASSQGGPNTEAFF

v_call: TRBV7-2
j_call: TRBJ1-3
clone_size: once
d_call: .
cdr3_nt: TGTGCCAGCAGCTTGGGAGGGCAACAGAACACCATATATTTT
cdr3_aa: CASSLGGQQNTIYF

v_call: TRBV27
j_call: TRBJ2-3
clone_size: .
d_call: TRBD1
cdr3_nt: TGTGCCAGCAGACGACAGGGGGTGGGAGATACGCAGTATTTT
cdr3_aa: CASRRQGVGDTQYF

v_call: TRBV11-2
j_call: TRBJ2-2
clone_size: once
d_call: .
cdr3_nt: TGTGCCAGCGGGCGGGTACAGAACACCGGGGAGCTGTTTTTT
cdr3_aa: CASGRVQNTGELFF